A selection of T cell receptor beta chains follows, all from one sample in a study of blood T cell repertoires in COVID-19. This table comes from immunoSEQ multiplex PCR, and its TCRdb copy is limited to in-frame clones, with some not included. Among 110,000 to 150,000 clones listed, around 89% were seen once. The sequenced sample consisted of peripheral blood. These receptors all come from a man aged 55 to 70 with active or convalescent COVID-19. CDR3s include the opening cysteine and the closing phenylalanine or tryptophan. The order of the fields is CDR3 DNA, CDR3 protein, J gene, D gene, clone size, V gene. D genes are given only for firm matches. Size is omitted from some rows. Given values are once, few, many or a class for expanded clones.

TGTGCCAGCAGCTTACGGCCAGCCCACAGCCACTATGGCTACACCTTC,CASSLRPAHSHYGYTF,TRBJ1-2,.,once,TRBV7-9
TGTGCCAGCAGTTTGGACGGACAGGGGATCGGGGAGCTGTTTTTT,CASSLDGQGIGELFF,TRBJ2-2,TRBD1,.,TRBV6-2/TRBV6-3
TGTGCCAGCTCACCCTTCACTAGCGGGAGCTACGAGCAGTACTTC,CASSPFTSGSYEQYF,TRBJ2-7,TRBD2,.,TRBV18
TGTGCCAGCAGTGAAGAGGGGACAGGGCTCACTGAAGCTTTCTTT,CASSEEGTGLTEAFF,TRBJ1-1,TRBD1,.,TRBV6-1
TGCGCCAGCAGTGGCCCGGGGTCCGTTCCAGCCAAAAACATTCAGTACTTC,CASSGPGSVPAKNIQYF,TRBJ2-4,.,.,TRBV10-1
TGTGCCAGCAGCCAGCACAGGGGATACAATGAGCAGTTCTTC,CASSQHRGYNEQFF,TRBJ2-1,TRBD1,.,TRBV14
TGTGCTAGTGGTAACGATCGGAGCAATCAGCCCCAGCATTTT,CASGNDRSNQPQHF,TRBJ1-5,.,few,TRBV12-5
TGTGCCAGCGGACCGGACAGGGCTTCACCCCTCCACTTT,CASGPDRASPLHF,TRBJ1-6,TRBD1,.,TRBV2
TGTGCCAGCGGGGGGAATTCGGGAGCCAAGCAGTACTTC,CASGGNSGAKQYF,TRBJ2-7,.,.,TRBV28
TGTGCCAGCAGTTTATCCCTGGGAGGGGACGGCTACACCTTC,CASSLSLGGDGYTF,TRBJ1-2,.,few,TRBV28
TGTGCCAGCAGCTCCCTGGCGGGGTTCTACTACGAGCAGTACTTC,CASSSLAGFYYEQYF,TRBJ2-7,.,.,TRBV11-2
TGCAGCGTTGAAGCCCCCCCGGGACTAGCGGAAAACACAGATACGCAGTATTTT,CSVEAPPGLAENTDTQYF,TRBJ2-3,TRBD2,.,TRBV29-1
TGTGCCAGCAGTAGAGGGGGACGGCCCCAGCATTTT,CASSRGGRPQHF,TRBJ1-5,.,.,TRBV28
TGTGCCAGCAGCTACCAGGGGAACTCCTACGAGCAGTACTTC,CASSYQGNSYEQYF,TRBJ2-7,.,.,TRBV7-8
TGTGCCAGCAGCCCTAGCGGGGCTTCCTACGAGCAGTACTTC,CASSPSGASYEQYF,TRBJ2-7,TRBD2,.,TRBV7-2
TGCGCCAGCAGCTTGGAGGGGGTTCAGAACACTGAAGCTTTCTTT,CASSLEGVQNTEAFF,TRBJ1-1,.,few,TRBV5-1
TGTGCCAGCAGTACGCGACTAGCTGGCCCAGAGACCCAGTACTTC,CASSTRLAGPETQYF,TRBJ2-5,TRBD2,.,TRBV6-2/TRBV6-3
TGTGCCAGCAGCCCCACCCGGGGTGTCTATGGCTACACCTTC,CASSPTRGVYGYTF,TRBJ1-2,.,.,TRBV7-3
TGTGCCAGCACCGTCCTTGAAGCTTTCTTT,CASTVLEAFF,TRBJ1-1,.,.,TRBV6-5
TGTGCCAGCAGTCCCTCAGGGCAGGCAGCTAACTATGGCTACACCTTC,CASSPSGQAANYGYTF,TRBJ1-2,.,.,TRBV28